These T cell receptor beta chains were read from a single sample in a study of CD8+CD57+ T cells in acquired aplastic anemia. TCRdb itself ran the reads through MiXCR, one entry per CDR3 protein. The table shows 150,000 to 200,000 distinct CDR3 sequences, with approximately 60% occurring only once. Source material: sorted CD4+, CD8+, or CD8+CD57+ T cells (not recorded which) from PBMCs. The receptors derive from a human donor in good health. Each CDR3 is given with its conserved first and last residue. D genes are given only for firm matches. Clone size is not always given. Where it is, it says once, few, many or a class for expanded clones.

d_gene: TRBD2
abundance: few
v_gene: TRBV7-9
j_gene: TRBJ2-7
CDR3nt: TGTGCCAGCAGCTTAGCCTCCGAGACTAGCGGCGTGGGGGAGCAGTACTTC
CDR3aa: CASSLASETSGVGEQYF

d_gene: NA
abundance: few
v_gene: TRBV20-1
j_gene: TRBJ1-1
CDR3nt: TGCAGTGCTAGGGGTGGGGGGTCAGAAACTGAAGCTTTCTTT
CDR3aa: CSARGGGSETEAFF

d_gene: NA
abundance: once
v_gene: TRBV20-1
j_gene: TRBJ2-7
CDR3nt: TGCAGTGTTCCGTCAGGCAGGGTGTACGAGCAGTACTTC
CDR3aa: CSVPSGRVYEQYF

d_gene: TRBD1
abundance: once
v_gene: TRBV7-2
j_gene: TRBJ2-7
CDR3nt: TGTGCCAGCAGTCAGACCGGGGACAGGCGGACTTCCTACGAGCAGTACTTC
CDR3aa: CASSQTGDRRTSYEQYF

d_gene: NA
abundance: NA
v_gene: TRBV7-9
j_gene: TRBJ2-5
CDR3nt: TGTGCCAGCAGCGGGGGAAGACTGCGAGGGGCCCAGTACTTC
CDR3aa: CASSGGRLRGAQYF

d_gene: NA
abundance: NA
v_gene: TRBV7-2
j_gene: TRBJ2-5
CDR3nt: TGTGCCAGCAGCGAGGGGGGCAACTCCCAAGAGACCCAGTACTTC
CDR3aa: CASSEGGNSQETQYF

d_gene: NA
abundance: NA
v_gene: TRBV29-1
j_gene: TRBJ1-2
CDR3nt: TGCAGCGTTGAAGATCGGAGAGGCTACACCTTC
CDR3aa: CSVEDRRGYTF

d_gene: NA
abundance: many
v_gene: TRBV7-9
j_gene: TRBJ1-2
CDR3nt: TGTGCCAGCAGCTTAGGTGACACCAGTGACCAGTATGGCTACACCTTC
CDR3aa: CASSLGDTSDQYGYTF

d_gene: NA
abundance: NA
v_gene: TRBV6-2/TRBV6-3
j_gene: TRBJ2-7
CDR3nt: TGTGCCAGCAGTTACGTGGCAGCCTACGAGCAGTACTTC
CDR3aa: CASSYVAAYEQYF

d_gene: TRBD2
abundance: NA
v_gene: TRBV20-1
j_gene: TRBJ2-3
CDR3nt: TGCAGTGCTAGCCCACTAGCGGCAACAGATACGCAGTATTTT
CDR3aa: CSASPLAATDTQYF

d_gene: NA
abundance: once
v_gene: TRBV20-1
j_gene: TRBJ1-3
CDR3nt: TGCAGTGCTCGCTATGACAGGGGAAACACCATATATTTT
CDR3aa: CSARYDRGNTIYF

d_gene: TRBD1
abundance: NA
v_gene: TRBV10-1
j_gene: TRBJ2-3
CDR3nt: TGCGCCAGCAGCCCAGAGACAGGGTCGACGCAGTATTTT
CDR3aa: CASSPETGSTQYF